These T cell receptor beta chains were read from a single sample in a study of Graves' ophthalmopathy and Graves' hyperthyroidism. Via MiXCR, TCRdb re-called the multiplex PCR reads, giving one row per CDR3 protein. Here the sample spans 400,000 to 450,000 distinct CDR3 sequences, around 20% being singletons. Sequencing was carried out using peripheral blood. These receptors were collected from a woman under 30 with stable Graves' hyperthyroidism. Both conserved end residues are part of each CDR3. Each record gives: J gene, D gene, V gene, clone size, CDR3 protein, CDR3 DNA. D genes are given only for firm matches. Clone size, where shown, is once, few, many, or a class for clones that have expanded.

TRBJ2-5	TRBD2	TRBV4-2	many	CASSQTSGNQETQYF	TGTGCCAGCAGCCAAACTAGCGGGAACCAAGAGACCCAGTACTTC
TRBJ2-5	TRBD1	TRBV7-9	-	CASSLRTGVVETQYF	TGTGCCAGCAGCTTAAGGACAGGGGTGGTTGAGACCCAGTACTTC
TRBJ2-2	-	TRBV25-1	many	CASSTTTGLNTGELFF	TGTGCCAGCAGTACCACGACAGGCTTGAACACCGGGGAGCTGTTTTTT
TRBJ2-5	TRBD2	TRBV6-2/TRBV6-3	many	CASSYGLSGRLETQYF	TGTGCCAGCAGTTATGGTCTTAGCGGGAGATTAGAGACCCAGTACTTC
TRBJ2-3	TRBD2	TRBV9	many	CASSVDEREWDTQYF	TGTGCCAGCAGCGTAGATGAGCGGGAGTGGGATACGCAGTATTTT
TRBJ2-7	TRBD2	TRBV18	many	CASSPRTSGSGEQYF	TGTGCCAGCTCACCGCGGACTAGCGGGAGTGGGGAGCAGTACTTC
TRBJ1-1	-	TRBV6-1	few	CASTRQWGMNTEAFF	TGTGCCAGCACACGACAGTGGGGTATGAACACTGAAGCTTTCTTT
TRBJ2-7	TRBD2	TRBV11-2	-	CASSSSGLAGHEQYF	TGTGCCAGCAGCTCGTCGGGACTAGCAGGACACGAGCAGTACTTC
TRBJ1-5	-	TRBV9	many	CASSVEGSSNQPQHF	TGTGCCAGCAGCGTAGAAGGGTCTAGCAATCAGCCCCAGCATTTT
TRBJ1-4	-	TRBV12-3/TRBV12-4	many	CASSAPEVGNEKLFF	TGTGCCAGCAGTGCACCAGAGGTCGGGAATGAAAAACTGTTTTTT
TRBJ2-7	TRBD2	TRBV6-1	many	CASTNPPSGIYEQYF	TGTGCCAGCACCAACCCCCCTAGCGGGATCTACGAGCAGTACTTC
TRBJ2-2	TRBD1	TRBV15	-	CATSTTGAGELFF	TGTGCCACCAGCACCACAGGGGCCGGGGAGCTGTTTTTT
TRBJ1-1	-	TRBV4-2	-	CASSQLQRPYAEAFF	TGTGCCAGCAGCCAACTGCAACGTCCTTACGCTGAAGCTTTCTTT
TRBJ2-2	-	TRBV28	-	CATSTYSNTGELFF	TGTGCCACCTCGACCTATTCGAACACCGGGGAGCTGTTTTTT
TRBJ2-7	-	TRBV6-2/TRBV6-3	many	CASNRDVEEQYF	TGTGCCAGCAACAGGGACGTGGAAGAGCAGTACTTC
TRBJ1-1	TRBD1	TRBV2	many	CASIQDRVNTEAFF	TGTGCCAGCATTCAGGACAGGGTGAACACTGAAGCTTTCTTT
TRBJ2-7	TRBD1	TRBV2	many	CASSADRGGYEQYF	TGTGCCAGCAGCGCGGACAGGGGAGGCTACGAGCAGTACTTC
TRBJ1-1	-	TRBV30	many	CAWGGSVEAFF	TGTGCCTGGGGAGGTTCGGTTGAAGCTTTCTTT